The text below deals with one T cell receptor beta chain. These data originate in a study of response to subunit inactivated influenza vaccine. Germline lookup yields CDR1 MDHEN and CDR2 SYDVKM. This CDR3 has 15 residues. Deletions cut 6 bases from V and 1 base from J, with 13 bases between. TCRdb processed the RT-PCR reads anew with MiXCR; each CDR3 protein has one entry. The sample gives hundreds of thousands of distinct CDR3 sequences, about 25% of which show up once; 1.9% is in the top ten. V is TRBV28 and J is TRBJ1-5, with D possibly TRBD1 on 5 matching bases. This clonotype was sampled from a man aged 45-60 years who received an inactivated influenza vaccine. The sequences come from CD4+ T cells sorted from PBMCs, collected roughly 5 days after vaccination. The CDR3 sequence: CASSIGTYSNQPQHF. CDR3 nucleotide sequence: TGTGCCAGCAGCATCGGGACTTACAGCAATCAGCCCCAGCATTTT.